The next 30 T cell receptor beta chains were all read from a single sample in a study of blood T cell repertoires in COVID-19. Generated by immunoSEQ multiplex PCR, the TCRdb table keeps only in-frame clones and is missing some. The data contain under 500,000 clones, 80% to 90% of them seen just once; the ten biggest clones take up approximately 4.5%. The sequenced sample consisted of peripheral blood. The source of these receptors is a woman aged 25 to 39 with acute or convalescent COVID-19.

V and J are TRBV20-1 and TRBJ2-7; D unclear. Germline CDR1 DFQATT, CDR2 SNEGSKA (reference sequence). Between the trimmed V and J ends, which lost 0 bases and 9 bases, there was a span of 9 bases. This CDR3 contains 11 residues. The CDR3 DNA sequence: TGCAGTGCTAGAGATGGCCGCGGGCAGTACTTC. Amino acids: CSARDGRGQYF.

The CDR3 bases are TGTGCCAGCAGCCAGGGGCAAGATGAAAAACTGTTTTTT. This sequence encodes CASSQGQDEKLFF. The chain couples TRBV3-1 (or the pseudogene TRBV3-2) to TRBJ1-4; possible D gene TRBD1, 5 bases. The CDR3 spans 13 residues. V was shortened by 3 bases and J by 6 bases, with 8 bases between the two germline ends. CDR1 LGHDT and CDR2 YNNKEL come from the germline V gene (reference sequence).

The rearrangement links TRBV9 to TRBJ1-4; 7 bases map to TRBD1. This CDR3 is built from 13 residues. V lost 5 bases to trimming and J lost 8 bases; unmatched junction nucleotides: 6. Germline V gene sequence: CDR1 SGDLS, CDR2 YYNGEE. The CDR3 protein is CASSDRAGEKLFF. The CDR3 DNA reads as TGTGCCAGCAGTGACAGGGCAGGCGAAAAACTGTTTTTT.

The gene calls are TRBV5-1 and TRBJ2-7; TRBD1 might be the D (5 bases). Germline loops: CDR1 SGHRS, CDR2 YFSETQ. Deletions cut 0 bases from V and 2 bases from J, with 12 bases between. The CDR3 spans 15 residues. This CDR3 reads CASSLGSRAAYEQYF. The DNA for the CDR3 is TGCGCCAGCAGCTTGGGATCCAGGGCGGCCTACGAGCAGTACTTC.

The J gene is TRBJ2-2, the V gene TRBV5-1; a weak D match, TRBD2 (5 bases). V shed 9 bases and J shed 5 bases, with 20 bases lying between them. The CDR3 sequence is 15 residues long. The germline V gene encodes CDR1 SGHRS and CDR2 YFSETQ. DNA of the CDR3: TGCGCCACAACCCCCAGTCCCACGGGGACCGGGGAGCTGTTTTTT. This gives the protein CATTPSPTGTGELFF. Combining the CDR3 with reference TRBV5-1 and TRBJ2-2 gives the whole variable domain KAGVTQTPRYLIKTRGQQVTLSCSPISGHRSVSWYQQTPGQGLQFLFEYFSETQRNKGNFPGRFSGRQFSNSRSEMNVSTLELGDSALYLCATTPSPTGTGELFFGEGSRLTVL.

This rearrangement joins TRBV4-1 to TRBJ2-7, with TRBD1 as a possible D gene (6 bases). Trimming pared 2 bases from V and 2 bases from J, leaving 13 bases between. Germline values: CDR1 MGHRA, CDR2 YSYEKL. This CDR3 region has 15 residues. The DNA of the CDR3 is TGCGCCAGCAGCCAAAGAGTCAGGGGACCCTACGAGCAGTACTTC. As protein: CASSQRVRGPYEQYF.

The rearrangement links TRBV5-1 to TRBJ1-6; D is uncertain. There are 16 residues in the CDR3. Germline CDR1 reads SGHRS; CDR2 reads YFSETQ. Between the trimmed V and J ends, which lost 6 bases and 6 bases, there was a span of 19 bases. The CDR3 spells CASKALGGLSNSPLHF. The CDR3 DNA follows: TGCGCCAGCAAGGCTCTTGGCGGGTTAAGTAATTCACCCCTCCACTTT.

The CDR3 bases are TGTGCCAGCAGCTTAATTGGAGGGTCCGAGCAGTACTTC. Encoded protein: CASSLIGGSEQYF. This chain links TRBV7-3 with TRBJ2-7; TRBD2 might be the D (6 bases). Germline loops: CDR1 SGHTA, CDR2 FQGTGA. The V and J ends lost 1 base and 6 bases respectively, with 10 bases between them. The CDR3 runs 13 residues.

In its sample, this clone was seen once. The V and J genes are TRBV11-2 and TRBJ2-7, with 10 bases identical to TRBD1. Germline V lookup: CDR1 SGHAT, CDR2 FQNNGV. CDR3 size: 15 residues. The J segment lost 3 bases and the V segment lost 4 bases, leaving 6 bases of the junction unmatched. This chain's CDR3 is CASSSPGQGIYEQYF. CDR3 DNA: TGTGCCAGCAGCTCCCCGGGACAGGGGATCTACGAGCAGTACTTC.

The J gene is TRBJ1-2, the V gene TRBV28, with a possible D match to TRBD1 (5 bases). Trimming took 6 bases from V and 3 from J, leaving 17 bases between them. In germline, CDR1 is MDHEN, CDR2 SYDVKM. This CDR3 is built from 15 residues. The CDR3 protein is CASSSEGVADYGYTF. CDR3 DNA sequence: TGTGCCAGCAGCTCCGAAGGGGTGGCAGACTATGGCTACACCTTC.

The chain is built from TRBV6-6 and TRBJ2-1; TRBD1 aligns across 8 bases. The CDR3 contains 14 residues. Germline values: CDR1 MNHNY, CDR2 SVGAGI (reference sequence). Germline trimming cut 6 bases from V and 4 bases from J; bases unmatched to any gene: 5. DNA for the CDR3: TGTGCCAGCAGCCCCGGACAGGGATACAATGAGCAGTTCTTC. As protein: CASSPGQGYNEQFF.

The chain carries TRBV2 and TRBJ2-5; 10 bases are shared with TRBD2. This CDR3 has 15 residues. Germline-derived CDR1 and CDR2 are SNHLY and FYNNEI. Trimming took 5 bases from V and 2 from J; bases not matched to a gene: 5. The CDR3 DNA reads as TGTGCCAGCAGTACCGGACTAGCGGTTCAAGAGACCCAGTACTTC. Its translation: CASSTGLAVQETQYF.

The chain joins TRBV19 to TRBJ1-3, with D possibly being TRBD1 (5 bases). Germline V gene sequence: CDR1 LNHDA, CDR2 SQIVND (reference sequence). This CDR3 has 15 residues. V lost 3 bases and J 0 bases, leaving 9 bases between the germline ends. The CDR3 region has the DNA TGTGCCAGTAGTATGACAGAAAACTCTGGAAACACCATATATTTT. This codes for CASSMTENSGNTIYF.

V is TRBV9 and J is TRBJ2-1; TRBD1 matches at 10 bases. From germline, CDR1 is SGDLS and CDR2 YYNGEE. The ends lost 4 bases at V and 0 bases at J; junction bases unmatched: 16. CDR3 length equals 20 residues. CDR3 sequence reads: CASSISLTGTGVGSYNEQFF. The DNA for the CDR3 is TGTGCCAGCAGCATTTCCTTAACCGGGACAGGGGTGGGCTCCTACAATGAGCAGTTCTTC.

CDR3 bases: TGCGCCAGCAGTCAACTTCTCGAGGCTGAAGCTTTCTTT. This encodes CASSQLLEAEAFF. The rearrangement links TRBV23-1 to TRBJ1-1, with D unclear. TRBV23-1 is filed as an ORF, its function uncertain. The CDR3 contains 13 residues. V gave up 2 bases and J gave up 6 bases, with 10 bases separating them.

In this sample, this clone turned up once. The V call is TRBV5-1, the J call TRBJ2-5, with 11 nucleotides matching TRBD1. The V gene's germline CDR1 is SGHRS and CDR2 YFSETQ. This CDR3 has 17 amino acids. J lost 5 bases, V lost 4 bases, and 13 bases had no gene match. The CDR3 region is CASSQTGTGGERETQYF. The CDR3 DNA reads as TGCGCCAGCAGCCAGACCGGGACAGGGGGGGAGAGGGAGACCCAGTACTTC.

This clone was picked up one time. The chain carries TRBV29-1 and TRBJ2-1; D might be TRBD1 (5 bases). The CDR3 contains 11 residues. V lost 5 bases and J lost 6, with 8 bases in between. The germline V gene has CDR1 SQVTM and CDR2 ANQGSEA. The CDR3 region has the DNA TGCAGCGTTTCCAGGGCCAATGAGCAGTTCTTC. Its translation: CSVSRANEQFF.

This clone was seen a single time. This sequence joins TRBV3-1 (or the pseudogene TRBV3-2) and TRBJ2-7; TRBD1 is a possible D gene (6 bases). Germline values: CDR1 LGHDT, CDR2 YNNKEL (reference sequence). Trimming shortened V by 0 bases and J by 3 bases, and 21 bases separated the two germline ends. This CDR3 region has 18 residues. The CDR3: CASSQEGEQGPFFYEQYF. CDR3 coding DNA: TGTGCCAGCAGCCAAGAGGGGGAACAGGGCCCTTTCTTCTACGAGCAGTACTTC.

This rearrangement joins TRBV2 to TRBJ2-3, with a weak D call TRBD1 (6 bases). Trimming pared 3 bases from V and 2 bases from J, leaving 12 bases between. Germline loops: CDR1 SNHLY, CDR2 FYNNEI. The CDR3 runs to 15 residues. CDR3 sequence reads: CASSDRGHLTDTQYF. CDR3 nucleotide sequence: TGTGCCAGCAGTGATCGGGGACACCTCACAGATACGCAGTATTTT.

CDR3 sequence (DNA): TGTGCCAGCAGCCCAGCCGGGACAGGGTTTTTCGGCTACACCTTC. Encoded protein: CASSPAGTGFFGYTF. This chain joins TRBV5-4 and TRBJ1-2; 9 bases align to TRBD1. This CDR3 is 15 amino acids long. V dropped 4 bases and J dropped 8; count of bases not matched to a gene: 12. Germline assignment: CDR1 SGHNT and CDR2 YYREEE (reference sequence).

This clone was seen only once. V gene TRBV12-3 or TRBV12-4 combines with J gene TRBJ1-5; D not certain. This CDR3 comprises 13 residues. V was cut by 6 bases and J by 6 bases, with 12 bases left in between. CDR3 nucleotide sequence: TGTGCCAGCAGCCCCGGGTGGGTTCAGCCCCAGCATTTT. Protein product: CASSPGWVQPQHF.

The chain carries TRBV6-6 and TRBJ1-5; D not certain. The length of the CDR3 is 14 residues. CDR1 and CDR2 from the germline V gene are MNHNY and SVGAGI (reference sequence). V shed 7 bases and J shed 3 bases, with 13 bases lying between them. The CDR3 loop reads CASMRVGSNQPQHF. CDR3 nucleotide sequence: TGTGCCAGCATGCGGGTCGGCTCCAATCAGCCCCAGCATTTT.

This chain joins TRBV20-1 and TRBJ1-2; 7 nucleotides align to TRBD1. Germline V lookup: CDR1 DFQATT, CDR2 SNEGSKA (reference sequence). V trimming: 3 bases; J trimming: 6 bases; junction bases outside the gene matches: 7. The CDR3 spans 13 residues. CDR3 amino acids: CSASYRGIDGYTF. The CDR3 DNA sequence: TGCAGTGCTAGTTACAGGGGAATTGATGGCTACACCTTC.

This rearrangement joins TRBV5-6 to TRBJ1-2, with 10 bases identical to TRBD1. After removal of 4 bases from V and 4 bases from J, the junction contained 13 bases not matched to a gene. Germline assignment: CDR1 SGHDT and CDR2 YYEEEE. This CDR3 spans 17 amino acids. CDR3 protein: CASSQNLRTGGGYGYTF. The CDR3 DNA is TGTGCCAGCAGCCAAAACCTCAGGACAGGGGGGGGCTATGGCTACACCTTC.

The chain is built from TRBV13 and TRBJ2-2; tentatively, D is TRBD1 (5 bases). The V end was cut by 4 bases, the J end by 1 base, with 7 bases between. This CDR3 region has 14 residues. CDR1 PRHDT and CDR2 FYEKMQ come from the germline V gene (reference sequence). CDR3 in amino acids: CASSSGQNTGELFF. DNA of the CDR3: TGTGCCAGCAGCTCTGGACAGAACACCGGGGAGCTGTTTTTT.

The V call is TRBV24-1, the J call TRBJ2-1, with 7 bases identical to TRBD1. Per the germline V gene, CDR1 is KGHDR and CDR2 is SFDVKD. The CDR3 loop spans 17 amino acids. V shed 3 bases and J 6 bases; nucleotides not matched to a gene: 13. Written as DNA, the CDR3 is TGTGCCACCAGTGATGCCTCCGGGACAGCGCATTTCAATGAGCAGTTCTTC. Residues: CATSDASGTAHFNEQFF.

The chain combines TRBV11-3 with TRBJ2-1; D remains ambiguous. CDR3 length: 13 residues. Germline-derived CDR1 and CDR2 are SGHNT and YENEEA. The V end lost 5 bases, the J end lost 6 bases, and 11 bases lay between the germline ends. The DNA of the CDR3 is TGTGCCAGCAGCCAGAACGCCCTCAATGAGCAGTTCTTC. This encodes CASSQNALNEQFF.

This clone showed up just a few times. The genes are TRBV6-2 or TRBV6-3 and TRBJ2-1; 8 bases map to TRBD1. From germline, CDR1 is MNHEY and CDR2 SVGEGT. With V trimmed by 0 bases and J by 4 bases, 5 bases remained unmatched. This CDR3 is built from 16 residues. The CDR3 protein is CASSYSDRASYNEQFF. CDR3 nucleotide sequence: TGTGCCAGCAGTTACTCGGACAGGGCATCGTACAATGAGCAGTTCTTC.

V and J are TRBV5-1 and TRBJ2-7, with D perhaps TRBD2 (6 bases). Trimming removed 0 bases at V and 0 bases at J, with 10 bases between. The CDR3 length is 15 residues. The germline CDR1 and CDR2 sequences are SGHRS and YFSETQ. The CDR3 bases are TGCGCCAGCAGCTTGGAGGGCGGGGCCTCCTACGAGCAGTACTTC. It yields the protein CASSLEGGASYEQYF.

This clone appeared a single time. The CDR3 here is CASSHGLAGEETQYF. In DNA, the CDR3 is TGTGCCAGCTCACACGGACTAGCGGGGGAAGAGACCCAGTACTTC. V is TRBV18 and J is TRBJ2-5; 13 bases line up with TRBD2. Germline lookup yields CDR1 KGHSH and CDR2 LQKENI. V was pared by 4 bases and J by 3 bases, with 2 bases of the junction left unmatched. The CDR3 spans 15 residues.